The source of this TCR beta chain is a study of beta chain features in type 1 diabetes. A sort by CD45RO/CCR7/CD25/CD127/CD95/CD27 yielded CD4+ naive, central memory, regulatory and stem cell-like memory cells. All of the isolated RNA was reverse transcribed, so expressed TCRB transcripts were sequenced. Here immunoSEQ multiplex PCR was the method, and the copy in TCRdb shows in-frame clones only, minus some. The sample consists of about 220,000 clones, 9.5% to 13% of them appearing once. The germline V gene encodes CDR1 MNHEY and CDR2 SVGAGI. There are 15 residues in the CDR3. The J segment lost 5 bases and the V segment lost 5 bases, leaving 9 bases of the junction unmatched. This clone occurred many times.

This receptor was identified in a man younger than 35 in good health. Sequencing was carried out using central memory CD4+ T cells from blood. The V call is TRBV6-5, the J call TRBJ2-7; TRBD1 matches 10 bases. CDR3 DNA: TGTGCCAGCAGTCCGAGGGACAGGGGATTCGACGAGCAGTACTTC. Translating it yields CASSPRDRGFDEQYF.